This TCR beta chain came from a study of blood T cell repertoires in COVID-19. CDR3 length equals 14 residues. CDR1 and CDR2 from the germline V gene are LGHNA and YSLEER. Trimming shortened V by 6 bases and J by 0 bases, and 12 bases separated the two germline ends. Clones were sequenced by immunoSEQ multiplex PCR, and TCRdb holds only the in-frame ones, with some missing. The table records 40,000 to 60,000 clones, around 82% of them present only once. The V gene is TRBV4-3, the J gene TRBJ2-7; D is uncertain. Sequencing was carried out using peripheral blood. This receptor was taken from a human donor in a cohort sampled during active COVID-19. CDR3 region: CASRYSRSSYEQYF. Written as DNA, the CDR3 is TGCGCCAGCAGATATAGCCGCAGCTCCTACGAGCAGTACTTC.